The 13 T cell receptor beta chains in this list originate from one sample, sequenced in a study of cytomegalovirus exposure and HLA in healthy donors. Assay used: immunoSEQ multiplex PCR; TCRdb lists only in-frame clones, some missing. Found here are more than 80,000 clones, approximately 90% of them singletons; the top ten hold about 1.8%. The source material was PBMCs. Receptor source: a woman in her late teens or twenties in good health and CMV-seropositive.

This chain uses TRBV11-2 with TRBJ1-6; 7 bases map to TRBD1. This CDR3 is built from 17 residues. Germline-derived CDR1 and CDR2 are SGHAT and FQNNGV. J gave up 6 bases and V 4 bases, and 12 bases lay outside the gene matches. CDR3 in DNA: TGTGCCAGCAGCTCCATGAAGACAGGGTTTTCTAATTCACCCCTCCACTTT. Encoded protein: CASSSMKTGFSNSPLHF.

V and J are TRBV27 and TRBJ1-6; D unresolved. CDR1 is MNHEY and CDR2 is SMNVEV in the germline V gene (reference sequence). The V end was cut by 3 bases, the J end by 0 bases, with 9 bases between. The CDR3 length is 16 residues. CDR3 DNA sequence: TGTGCCAGCAGTTTTGGCGGGAGCTCCTATAATTCACCCCTCCACTTT. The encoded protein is CASSFGGSSYNSPLHF.

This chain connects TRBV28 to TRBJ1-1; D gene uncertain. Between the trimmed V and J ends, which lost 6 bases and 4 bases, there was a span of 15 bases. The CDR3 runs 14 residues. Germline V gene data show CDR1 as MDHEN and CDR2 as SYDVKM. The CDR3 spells CASSALVGGTEAFF. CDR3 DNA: TGTGCCAGCAGCGCCTTGGTGGGAGGCACTGAAGCTTTCTTT.

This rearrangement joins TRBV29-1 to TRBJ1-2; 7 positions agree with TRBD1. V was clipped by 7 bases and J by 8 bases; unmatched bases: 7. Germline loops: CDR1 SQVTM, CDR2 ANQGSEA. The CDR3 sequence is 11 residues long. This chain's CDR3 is CSAAGGEGYTF. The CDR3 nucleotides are TGCAGCGCGGCAGGGGGAGAGGGCTACACCTTC.

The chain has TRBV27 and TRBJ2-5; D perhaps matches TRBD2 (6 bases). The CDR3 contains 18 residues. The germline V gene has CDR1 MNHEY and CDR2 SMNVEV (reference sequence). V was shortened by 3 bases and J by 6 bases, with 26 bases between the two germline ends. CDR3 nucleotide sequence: TGTGCCAGCAGTTTCCGGAAGCCAGGGACTTCCCCCGTCCAGACCCAGTACTTC. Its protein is CASSFRKPGTSPVQTQYF.

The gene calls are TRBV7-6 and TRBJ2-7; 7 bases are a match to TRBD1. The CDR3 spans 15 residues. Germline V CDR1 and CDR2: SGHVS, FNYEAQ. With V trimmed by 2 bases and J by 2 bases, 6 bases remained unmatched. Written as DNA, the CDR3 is TGTGCCAGCAGCTTACTGGGACAGACCCCCTACGAGCAGTACTTC. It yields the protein CASSLLGQTPYEQYF.

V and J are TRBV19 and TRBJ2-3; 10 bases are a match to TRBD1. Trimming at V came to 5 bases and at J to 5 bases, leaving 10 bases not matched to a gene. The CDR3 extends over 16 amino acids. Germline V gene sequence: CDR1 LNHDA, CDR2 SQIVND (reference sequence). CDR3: CASSPGTGESLDTQYF. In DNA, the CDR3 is TGTGCCAGTAGTCCGGGGACAGGGGAGTCCCTAGATACGCAGTATTTT.

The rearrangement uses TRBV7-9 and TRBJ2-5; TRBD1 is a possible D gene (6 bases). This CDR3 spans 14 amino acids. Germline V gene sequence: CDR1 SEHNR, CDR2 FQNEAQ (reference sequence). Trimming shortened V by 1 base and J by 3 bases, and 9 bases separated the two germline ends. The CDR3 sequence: CASSLVGGEETQYF. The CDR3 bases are TGTGCCAGCAGCTTAGTTGGGGGCGAAGAGACCCAGTACTTC.

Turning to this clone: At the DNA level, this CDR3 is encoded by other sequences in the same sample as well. The CDR3 sequence is CSVAGTTNTEAFF. The CDR3 nucleotides are TGCAGCGTGGCCGGGACAACGAACACTGAAGCTTTCTTT. The chain couples TRBV29-1 to TRBJ1-1; possibly TRBD1 for D (6 bases). Trimming removed 6 bases from V and 1 base from J, with 12 bases in between. CDR1 is SQVTM and CDR2 is ANQGSEA in the germline V gene. This CDR3 has 13 residues.

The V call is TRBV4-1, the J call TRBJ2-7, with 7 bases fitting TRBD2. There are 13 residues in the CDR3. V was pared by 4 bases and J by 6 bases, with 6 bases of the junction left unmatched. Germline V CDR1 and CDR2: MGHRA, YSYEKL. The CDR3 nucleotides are TGCGCCAGCAGCCCGGGGGGAGGTGTCGAGCAGTACTTC. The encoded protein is CASSPGGGVEQYF.

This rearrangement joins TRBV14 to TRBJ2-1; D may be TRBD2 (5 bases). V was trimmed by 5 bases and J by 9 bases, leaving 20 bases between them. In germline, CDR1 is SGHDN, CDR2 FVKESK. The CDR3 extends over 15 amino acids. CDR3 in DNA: TGTGCCAGCAGCGCAACCGGGGTAGGTTTTGCTGAGCAGTTCTTC. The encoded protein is CASSATGVGFAEQFF. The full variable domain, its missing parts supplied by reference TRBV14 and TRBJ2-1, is EAGVTQFPSHSVIEKGQTVTLRCDPISGHDNLYWYRRVMGKEIKFLLHFVKESKQDESGMPNNRFLAERTGGTYSTLKVQPAELEDSGVYFCASSATGVGFAEQFFGPGTRLTVL.

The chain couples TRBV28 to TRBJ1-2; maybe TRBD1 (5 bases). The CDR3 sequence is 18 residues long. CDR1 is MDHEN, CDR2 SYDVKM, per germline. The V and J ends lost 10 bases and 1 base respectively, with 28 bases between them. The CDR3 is CATLVTSLPMGGNYGYTF. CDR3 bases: TGTGCCACCCTAGTGACCTCACTCCCGATGGGGGGTAACTATGGCTACACCTTC.

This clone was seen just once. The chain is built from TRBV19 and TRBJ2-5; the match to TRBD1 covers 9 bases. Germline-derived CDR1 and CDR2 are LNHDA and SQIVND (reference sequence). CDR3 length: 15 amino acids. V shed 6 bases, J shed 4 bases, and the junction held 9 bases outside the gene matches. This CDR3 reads CASSVSGQGRETQYF. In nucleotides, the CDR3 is TGTGCCAGTAGCGTCTCTGGACAGGGGCGAGAGACCCAGTACTTC.